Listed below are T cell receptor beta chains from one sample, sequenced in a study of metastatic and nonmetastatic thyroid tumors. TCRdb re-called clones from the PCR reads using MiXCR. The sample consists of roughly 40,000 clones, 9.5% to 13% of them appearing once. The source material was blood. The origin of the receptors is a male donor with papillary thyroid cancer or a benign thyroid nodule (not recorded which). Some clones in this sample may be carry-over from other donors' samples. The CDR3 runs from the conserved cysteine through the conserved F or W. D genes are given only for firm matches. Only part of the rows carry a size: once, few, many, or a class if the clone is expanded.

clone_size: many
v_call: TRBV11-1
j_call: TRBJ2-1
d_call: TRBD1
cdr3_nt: TGTGCCAGCAGCTCCCCTCTTTTAGGGGGCCCCTACAATGAGCAGTTCTTC
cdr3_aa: CASSSPLLGGPYNEQFF

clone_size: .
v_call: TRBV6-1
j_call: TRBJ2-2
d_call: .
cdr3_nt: TGTGCCAGCAGGGCCGCGGGGTTGAACACCGGGGAGCTGTTTTTT
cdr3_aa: CASRAAGLNTGELFF

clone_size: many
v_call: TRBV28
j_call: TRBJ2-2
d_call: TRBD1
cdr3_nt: TGTGCCAGCGGAGTACAGGGGGCGAACACCGGGGAGCTGTTTTTT
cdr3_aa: CASGVQGANTGELFF

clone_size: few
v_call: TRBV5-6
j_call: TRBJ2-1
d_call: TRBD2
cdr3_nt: TGTGCCAGCGGTCGGGGGGGCTCCTACTACAATGAGCAGTTCTTC
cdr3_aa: CASGRGGSYYNEQFF

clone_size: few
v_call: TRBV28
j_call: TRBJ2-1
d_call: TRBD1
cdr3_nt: TGTGCCAGCAGTCTCTGGGTGGAGGGACAGGGATACAGTGAGCAGTTCTTC
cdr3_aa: CASSLWVEGQGYSEQFF

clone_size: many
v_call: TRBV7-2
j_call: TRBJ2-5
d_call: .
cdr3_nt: TGTGCCAGCAGCCCCCCCTCTTACTGGAAAGAGACCCAGTACTTC
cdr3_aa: CASSPPSYWKETQYF

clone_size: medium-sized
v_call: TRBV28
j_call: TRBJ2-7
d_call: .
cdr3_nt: TGTGCCAGCAGCCGCGCGGGGCGGGCCGAGCAGTACTTC
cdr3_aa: CASSRAGRAEQYF

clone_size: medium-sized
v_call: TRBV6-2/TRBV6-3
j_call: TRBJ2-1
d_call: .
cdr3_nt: TGTGCCAGCAGCAAACTAGACTACAATGAGCAGTTCTTC
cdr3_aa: CASSKLDYNEQFF

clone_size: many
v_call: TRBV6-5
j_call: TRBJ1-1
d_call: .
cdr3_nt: TGTGCCAGCAGTTACAGGGGGGGTGGTGGGAACACTGAAGCTTTCTTT
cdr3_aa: CASSYRGGGGNTEAFF

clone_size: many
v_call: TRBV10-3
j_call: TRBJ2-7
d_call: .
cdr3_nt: TGTGCCATCAGTGAGGCAGGGCCGAGCGAGCAGTACTTC
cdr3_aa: CAISEAGPSEQYF

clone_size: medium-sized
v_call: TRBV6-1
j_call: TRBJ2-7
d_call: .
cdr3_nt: TGTGCCAGCACCGGGCCTGAGCCTTACGAGCAGTACTTC
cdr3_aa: CASTGPEPYEQYF

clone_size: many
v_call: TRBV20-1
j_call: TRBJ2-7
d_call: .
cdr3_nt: TGCAGTGCTAGAGGCCGGGGCTACGAGCAGTACTTC
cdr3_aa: CSARGRGYEQYF

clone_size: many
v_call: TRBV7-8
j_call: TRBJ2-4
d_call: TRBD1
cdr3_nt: TGTGCCAGCAGTCGACAGGGTACTTTTCCCAAAAACATTCAGTACTTC
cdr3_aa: CASSRQGTFPKNIQYF

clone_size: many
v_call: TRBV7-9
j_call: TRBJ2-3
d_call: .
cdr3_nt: TGTGCCAGCAGCTTGCCACTTGGTGCAGATACGCAGTATTTT
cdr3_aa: CASSLPLGADTQYF

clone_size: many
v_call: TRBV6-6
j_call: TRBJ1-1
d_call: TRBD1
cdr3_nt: TGTGCCAGCAGTTACTTCTCCGGGACAGGGGGCACTGAAGCTTTCTTT
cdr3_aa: CASSYFSGTGGTEAFF

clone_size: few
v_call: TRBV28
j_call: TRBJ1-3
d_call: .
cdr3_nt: TGTGCCAGCATCGTTGGCGGCGTCAGCTCTGGAAACGCCATATATTTT
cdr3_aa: CASIVGGVSSGNAIYF

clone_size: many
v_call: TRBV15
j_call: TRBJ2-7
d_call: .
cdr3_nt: TGTGCCACCAGTGGCAGGGGAGCGTTTGAGCAGTACTTC
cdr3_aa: CATSGRGAFEQYF

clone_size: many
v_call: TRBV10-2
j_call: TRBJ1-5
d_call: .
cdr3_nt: TGCGCCAGCAGCTCTCAAGGAGGGGGGGGTCAGCCCCAGCATTTT
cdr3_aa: CASSSQGGGGQPQHF

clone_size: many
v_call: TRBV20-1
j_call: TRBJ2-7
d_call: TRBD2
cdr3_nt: TGCAGTTCCCCAGCTCCCCTCGGGAGCGGGAGGGCCAATAGGAACGAGCAGTACTTC
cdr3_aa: CSSPAPLGSGRANRNEQYF

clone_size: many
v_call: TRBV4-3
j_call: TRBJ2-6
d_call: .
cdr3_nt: TGCGCCAGCAGCCAAGATGGGGGCGCTGGGGCCAACGTCCTGACTTTC
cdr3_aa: CASSQDGGAGANVLTF

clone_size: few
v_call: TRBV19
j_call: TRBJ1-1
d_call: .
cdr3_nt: TGTGCCAGTAGTATAAAGGCAGGAATGAACACTGAAGCTTTCTTT
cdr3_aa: CASSIKAGMNTEAFF

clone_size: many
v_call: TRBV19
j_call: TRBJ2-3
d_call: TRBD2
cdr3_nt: TGTGCCAGTAGTACCCTAACTAGCGCCACAGATACGCAGTATTTT
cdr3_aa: CASSTLTSATDTQYF

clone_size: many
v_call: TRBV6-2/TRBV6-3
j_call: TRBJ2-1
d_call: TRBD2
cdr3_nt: TGTGCCAGCAGTAGAGCGGGAGCCGCGGATGAGCAGTTCTTC
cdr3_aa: CASSRAGAADEQFF

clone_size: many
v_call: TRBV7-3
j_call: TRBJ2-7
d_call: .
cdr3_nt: TGTGCCAGCAGCCCGGAAGGGCCGGGGGAGCAGTACTTC
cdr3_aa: CASSPEGPGEQYF

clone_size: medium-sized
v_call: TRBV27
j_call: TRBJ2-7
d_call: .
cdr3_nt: TGTGCCAGCAGTTTCTCCCTCAGGGGTGATGGCGAGCAGTACTTC
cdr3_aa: CASSFSLRGDGEQYF

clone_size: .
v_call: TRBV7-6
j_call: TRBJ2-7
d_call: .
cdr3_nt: TGTGCCAGCAGTCTTAGTGGGAGAGGGAGCTTAGAGCAGTACTTC
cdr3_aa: CASSLSGRGSLEQYF

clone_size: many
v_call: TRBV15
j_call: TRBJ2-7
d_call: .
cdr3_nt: TGTGCCACCAGCAGACTAACTACCGAGCAGTACTTC
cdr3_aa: CATSRLTTEQYF

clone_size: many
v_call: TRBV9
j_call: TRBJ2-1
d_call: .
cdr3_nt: TGTGCCAGCAGCGTAGCTGCAGCGGACCCGGGCCACGGGCAGTTCTTC
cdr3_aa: CASSVAAADPGHGQFF

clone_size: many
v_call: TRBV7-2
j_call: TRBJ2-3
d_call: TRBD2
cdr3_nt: TGTGCCAGCAGCTTAGGGCTAGCGGGAGATACGCAGTATTTT
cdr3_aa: CASSLGLAGDTQYF

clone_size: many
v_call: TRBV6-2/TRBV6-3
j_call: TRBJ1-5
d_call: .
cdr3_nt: TGTGCCAGCAGGGAAGCAGGTTATAGCAATCAGCCCCAGCATTTT
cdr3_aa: CASREAGYSNQPQHF

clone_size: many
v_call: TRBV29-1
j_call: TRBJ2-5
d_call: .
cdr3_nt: TGCAGCGTTGAAGATCTCCCCAGGGCCAAGACCCAGTACTTC
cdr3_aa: CSVEDLPRAKTQYF

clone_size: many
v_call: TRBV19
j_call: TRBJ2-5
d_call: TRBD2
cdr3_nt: TGTGCCAGTAGGAGGTTAGCGGGAGGGCTGGGGGAGACCCAGTACTTC
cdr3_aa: CASRRLAGGLGETQYF

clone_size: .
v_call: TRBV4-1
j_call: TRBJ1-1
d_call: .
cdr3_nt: TGCGCCAGCAGCCAAGATCAGGCGGGGAACACTGAAGCTTTCTTT
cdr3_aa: CASSQDQAGNTEAFF

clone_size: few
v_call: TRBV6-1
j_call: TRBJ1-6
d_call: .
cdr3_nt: TGTGCCAGCAGGGATACAGATGCCCGGAGTAAGGCTGTCCTCCACTTT
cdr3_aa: CASRDTDARSKAVLHF

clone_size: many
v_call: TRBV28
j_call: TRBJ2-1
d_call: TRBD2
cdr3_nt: TGTGCCAGCAGTTTATTCGGGACTAGCGGGAGGAATTCCTACAATGAGCAGTTCTTC
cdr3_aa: CASSLFGTSGRNSYNEQFF

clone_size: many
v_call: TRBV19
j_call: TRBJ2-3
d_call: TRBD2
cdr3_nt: TGTGCCAGTAGTATAGACGGGACTAGCGGGAGCACAGATACGCAGTATTTT
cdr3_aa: CASSIDGTSGSTDTQYF

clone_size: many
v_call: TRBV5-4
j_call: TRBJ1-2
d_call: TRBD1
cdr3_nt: TGTGCCAGCAGCTTGGACAGGGGAATAGATGGCTACACCTTC
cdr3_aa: CASSLDRGIDGYTF

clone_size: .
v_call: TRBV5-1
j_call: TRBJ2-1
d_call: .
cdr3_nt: TGCGCCAGCAGCTCCCGGGACTACAATGAGCAGTTCTTC
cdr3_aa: CASSSRDYNEQFF

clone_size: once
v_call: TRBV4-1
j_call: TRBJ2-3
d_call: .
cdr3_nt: TGCGCCAGCAGCCAAGATTGGTTCGCAGATACGCAGTATTTT
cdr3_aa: CASSQDWFADTQYF